The entry below describes one TCR beta chain. It has no known antigen specificity. No qualities accompany the bases; no much larger clone lies one base away. A second Seattle source provided samples from volunteer blood donors who had recovered from COVID-19. Collaborating institutions collected whole blood in K2EDTA tubes following their own protocols. For TCRbeta analysis, collaborator samples were shipped as frozen whole blood, as isolated PBMCs, or as DNA extracted from either sample type. TCRbeta CDR3 regions were amplified from genomic DNA using the immunoSEQ Assay, a bias-controlled multiplex PCR. Per the original workflow: The number of nucleated cells in each sample was estimated by amplification of reference gene primers within the assay. To quantify the absolute abundance of each unique TCRbeta CDR3 rearrangement, sequence reads were collapsed and filtered. For each sample, productive Simpson clonality was calculated as the square root of Simpson's diversity index across productive rearrangements. Entries here come from immuneACCESS through TCRdb and include only in-frame sequences with V and J called. Some clones fail to appear in such tables; in the studies checked, an unresolved V gene covers under half of the shortfall, and the cause of the remainder is unknown. The V and J calls and clone size were taken over from that table, and D and trimming were inferred from the DNA. The sample table records roughly 200,000 clones; 70% to 90% of these occur just once. Together, the top ten hold 6.2% of the sample.

This specimen belongs to a study of blood T cell repertoires in COVID-19 (dated by TCRdb to about 2020). In the study overall: Samples from collaborators originated in the United States, Italy and Spain and spanned both the acute and convalescent phases of COVID-19. The dataset comprised deeply sampled blood TCRbeta repertoires from subjects exposed to, actively infected with, or recovered from COVID-19. Sample metadata almost always included a de-identified subject ID, COVID-19 status, age in years and sex. The samples were drawn from the first 160 participants of the ongoing ImmuneRACE study and from some 1,300 subjects provided by 6 global collaborators. Where available, HLA class I and class II types were taken from metadata supplied by the sample provider and were not determined by assay-based typing. The material from the prospective study consisted of cDNA or gDNA derived from T cells, B-cell-depleted T cells, or PBMCs. The repertoires were made available in a free public database intended to serve as a resource for research on the immune response to SARS-CoV-2.

Results and caveats for the whole study, not just this receptor: Clinical and demographic metadata were provided uncurated, with the amount varying by source and participant.

Spanning cysteine to phenylalanine, the CDR3 consists of 13 amino acids. The entry retains the CDR3 DNA only, 39 bases that are in frame from base 1. CDR1 and CDR2 were assigned from the germline V gene as KGHSH and LQKENI. Trimming removed 3 bases from V and 3 bases from J; the gene matches leave 1 base unexplained. This chain joins TRBV18 to TRBJ1-2, with 7 bases matching TRBD1. The sequenced material came from peripheral blood. The receptor was isolated from a woman in her 40s who had recovered from COVID-19. The nucleotide sequence reads TGTGCCAGCTCACCCGGACAGGACTATGGCTACACCTTC. It translates as CASSPGQDYGYTF.